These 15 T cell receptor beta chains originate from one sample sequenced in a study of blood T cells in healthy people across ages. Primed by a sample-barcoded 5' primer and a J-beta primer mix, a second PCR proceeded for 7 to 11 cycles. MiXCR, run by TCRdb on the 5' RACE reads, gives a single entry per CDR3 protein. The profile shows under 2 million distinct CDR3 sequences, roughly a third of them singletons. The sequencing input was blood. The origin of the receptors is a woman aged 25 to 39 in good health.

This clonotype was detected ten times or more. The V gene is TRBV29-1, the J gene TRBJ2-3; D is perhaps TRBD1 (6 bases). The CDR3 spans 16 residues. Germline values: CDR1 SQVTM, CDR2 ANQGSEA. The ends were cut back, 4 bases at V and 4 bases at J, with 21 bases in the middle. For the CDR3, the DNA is TGCAGCGTTGTGGGTAGGGACACTCTCACCCCAGATACGCAGTATTTT. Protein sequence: CSVVGRDTLTPDTQYF.

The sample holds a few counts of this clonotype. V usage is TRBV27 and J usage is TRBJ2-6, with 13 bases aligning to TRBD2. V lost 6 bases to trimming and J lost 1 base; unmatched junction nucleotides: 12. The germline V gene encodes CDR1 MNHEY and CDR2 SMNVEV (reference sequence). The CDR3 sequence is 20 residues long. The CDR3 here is CASSSLGLAGVSSGANVLTF. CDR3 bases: TGTGCCAGCAGCTCCCTTGGACTAGCGGGGGTCAGTTCTGGGGCCAACGTCCTGACTTTC.

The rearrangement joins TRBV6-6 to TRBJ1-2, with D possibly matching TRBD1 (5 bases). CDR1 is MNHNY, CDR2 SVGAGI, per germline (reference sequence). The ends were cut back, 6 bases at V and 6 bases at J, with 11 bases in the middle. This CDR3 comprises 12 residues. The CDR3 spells CASSRGPDGYTF. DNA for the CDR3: TGTGCCAGCAGCCGGGGACCGGATGGCTACACCTTC.

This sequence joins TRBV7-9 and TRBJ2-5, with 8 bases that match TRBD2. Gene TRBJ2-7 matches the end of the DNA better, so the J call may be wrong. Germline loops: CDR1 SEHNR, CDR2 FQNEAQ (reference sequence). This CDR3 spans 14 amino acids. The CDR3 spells CASSPPGGLDEQYF. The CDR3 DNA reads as TGTGCCAGCTCTCCCCCGGGGGGGCTGGACGAGCAGTACTTC.

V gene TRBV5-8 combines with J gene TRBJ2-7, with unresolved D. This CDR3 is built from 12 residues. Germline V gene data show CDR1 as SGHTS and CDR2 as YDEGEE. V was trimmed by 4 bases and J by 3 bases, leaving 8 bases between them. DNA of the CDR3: TGTGCCAGCAGCCGGAGATACTACGAGCAGTACTTC. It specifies CASSRRYYEQYF. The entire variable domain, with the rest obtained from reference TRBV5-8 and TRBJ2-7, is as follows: EAGVTQSPTHLIKTRGQQATLRCSPISGHTSVYWYQQALGLGLQFLLWYDEGEERNRGNFPPRFSGRQFPNYSSELNVNALELEDSALYLCASSRRYYEQYFGPGTRLTVT.

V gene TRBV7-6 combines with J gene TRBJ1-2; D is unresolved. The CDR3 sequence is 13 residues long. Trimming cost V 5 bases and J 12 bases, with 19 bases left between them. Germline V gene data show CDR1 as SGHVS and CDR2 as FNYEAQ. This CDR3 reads CASSPLGGRRDTF. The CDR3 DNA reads TGTGCCAGCAGCCCCCTGGGAGGGAGGAGGGACACCTTC.

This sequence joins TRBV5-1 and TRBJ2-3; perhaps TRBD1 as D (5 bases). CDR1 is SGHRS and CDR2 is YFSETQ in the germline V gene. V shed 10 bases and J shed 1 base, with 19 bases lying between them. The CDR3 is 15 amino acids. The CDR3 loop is CAHSLAGKGTDTQYF. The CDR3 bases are TGCGCCCACAGCTTGGCAGGGAAGGGCACAGATACGCAGTATTTT.

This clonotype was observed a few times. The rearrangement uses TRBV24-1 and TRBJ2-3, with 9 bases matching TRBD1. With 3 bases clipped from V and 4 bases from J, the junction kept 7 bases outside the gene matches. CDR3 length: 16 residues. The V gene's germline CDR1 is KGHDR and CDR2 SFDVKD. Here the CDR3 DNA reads TGTGCCACCAGTGATCCGACAGGGGGAAAAGCAGATACGCAGTATTTT. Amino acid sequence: CATSDPTGGKADTQYF.

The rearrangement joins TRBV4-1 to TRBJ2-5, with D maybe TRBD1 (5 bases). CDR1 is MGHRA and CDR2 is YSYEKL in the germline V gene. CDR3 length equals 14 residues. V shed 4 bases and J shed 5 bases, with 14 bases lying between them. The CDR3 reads CASSLETAVETQYF. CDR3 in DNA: TGCGCCAGCAGCCTGGAGACAGCAGTTGAGACCCAGTACTTC.

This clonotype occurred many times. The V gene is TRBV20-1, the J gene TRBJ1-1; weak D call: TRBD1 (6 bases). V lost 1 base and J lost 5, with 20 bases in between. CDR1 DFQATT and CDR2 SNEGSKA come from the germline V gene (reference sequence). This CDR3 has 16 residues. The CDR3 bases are TGCAGTGCTAGAGGGGGCGCCACCCGAGGGACAACTGAAGCTTTCTTT. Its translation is CSARGGATRGTTEAFF.

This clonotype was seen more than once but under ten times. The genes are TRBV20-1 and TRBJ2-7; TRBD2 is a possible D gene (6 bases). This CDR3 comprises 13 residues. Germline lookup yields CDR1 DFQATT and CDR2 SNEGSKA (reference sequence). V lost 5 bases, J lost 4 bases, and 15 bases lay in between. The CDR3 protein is CSADGVGRYEQYF. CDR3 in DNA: TGCAGTGCTGATGGCGTAGGGAGGTACGAGCAGTACTTC.

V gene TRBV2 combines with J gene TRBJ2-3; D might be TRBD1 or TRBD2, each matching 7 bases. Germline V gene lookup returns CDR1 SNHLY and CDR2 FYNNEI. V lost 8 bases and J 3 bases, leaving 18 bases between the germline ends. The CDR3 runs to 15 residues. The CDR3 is CASQGGARATDTQYF. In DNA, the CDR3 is TGTGCCAGCCAGGGGGGGGCCCGGGCAACAGATACGCAGTATTTT.

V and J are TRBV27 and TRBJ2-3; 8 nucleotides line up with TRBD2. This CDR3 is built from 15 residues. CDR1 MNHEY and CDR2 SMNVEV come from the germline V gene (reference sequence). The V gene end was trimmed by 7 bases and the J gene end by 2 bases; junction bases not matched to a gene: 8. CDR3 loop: CASTPGSGITDTQYF. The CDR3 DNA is TGTGCCAGCACCCCGGGTAGCGGGATCACAGATACGCAGTATTTT.

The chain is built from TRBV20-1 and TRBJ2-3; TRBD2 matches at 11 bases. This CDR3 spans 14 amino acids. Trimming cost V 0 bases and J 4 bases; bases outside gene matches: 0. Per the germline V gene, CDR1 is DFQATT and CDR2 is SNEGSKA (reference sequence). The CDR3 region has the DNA TGCAGTGCTAGAGATAGCGGGAGGGCAGATACGCAGTATTTT. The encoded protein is CSARDSGRADTQYF.

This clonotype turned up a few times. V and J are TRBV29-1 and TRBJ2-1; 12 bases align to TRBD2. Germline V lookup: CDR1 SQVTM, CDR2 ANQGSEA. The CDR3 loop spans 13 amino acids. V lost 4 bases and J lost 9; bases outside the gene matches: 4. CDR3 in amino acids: CSVVGLAGLEQFF. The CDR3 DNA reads TGCAGCGTTGTGGGACTAGCGGGTCTTGAGCAGTTCTTC.